The rows below give T cell receptor beta chains drawn from one sample of a study of CD8+ T cells in alopecia areata. Here immunoSEQ multiplex PCR was the method, and the copy in TCRdb shows in-frame clones only, minus some. The data contain 200,000 to 250,000 clones, less than 75% of them singletons. Sequences were derived from CD4+ T cells sorted from blood, sampled at week 4, from a patient treated with tofacitinib. The receptor set was obtained from a human donor with alopecia areata. Each CDR3 is given with its conserved first and last residue. The order of the fields is clone size, V gene, D gene, J gene, CDR3 protein, CDR3 DNA. A D gene is named only where the DNA matches it firmly. Part of the rows lack a size; the others show once, few, many or a class for expanded clones.

abundance: few
v_gene: TRBV6-5
d_gene: .
j_gene: TRBJ2-7
CDR3aa: CAVGSYEQYF
CDR3nt: TGTGCCGTGGGCTCCTACGAGCAGTACTTC

abundance: .
v_gene: TRBV10-3
d_gene: .
j_gene: TRBJ2-2
CDR3aa: CAITGTGGELFF
CDR3nt: TGTGCCATCACCGGGACTGGCGGGGAGCTGTTTTTT

abundance: few
v_gene: TRBV7-2
d_gene: TRBD1
j_gene: TRBJ1-6
CDR3aa: CASRLQSGTDNSPLHF
CDR3nt: TGTGCCAGCAGATTACAGTCGGGGACAGATAATTCACCCCTCCACTTT

abundance: .
v_gene: TRBV30
d_gene: TRBD1
j_gene: TRBJ1-2
CDR3aa: CAWSVPGQGSYGYTF
CDR3nt: TGTGCCTGGAGTGTACCAGGACAGGGGTCTTATGGCTACACCTTC

abundance: .
v_gene: TRBV2
d_gene: TRBD1
j_gene: TRBJ1-2
CDR3aa: CASSLDRQNGYTF
CDR3nt: TGTGCCAGCAGTTTGGACAGGCAGAATGGCTACACCTTC

abundance: .
v_gene: TRBV9
d_gene: .
j_gene: TRBJ2-4
CDR3aa: CASSVGIGEAKNIQYF
CDR3nt: TGTGCCAGCAGCGTAGGAATAGGGGAAGCCAAAAACATTCAGTACTTC

abundance: once
v_gene: TRBV15
d_gene: .
j_gene: TRBJ2-7
CDR3aa: CATSSTTRSISYEQYF
CDR3nt: TGTGCCACCAGCAGCACGACGCGCTCCATCTCCTACGAGCAGTACTTC

abundance: .
v_gene: TRBV6-5
d_gene: .
j_gene: TRBJ1-5
CDR3aa: CASSTGTRDQPQHF
CDR3nt: TGTGCCAGCAGTACCGGGACACGAGATCAGCCCCAGCATTTT

abundance: few
v_gene: TRBV14
d_gene: .
j_gene: TRBJ2-4
CDR3aa: CASSQDGGRVNIQYF
CDR3nt: TGTGCCAGCAGCCAAGACGGGGGAAGGGTAAACATTCAGTACTTC

abundance: .
v_gene: TRBV9
d_gene: .
j_gene: TRBJ1-2
CDR3aa: CASSAAAAATYGYTF
CDR3nt: TGTGCCAGCAGCGCAGCAGCAGCGGCTACCTATGGCTACACCTTC

abundance: .
v_gene: TRBV5-1
d_gene: TRBD2
j_gene: TRBJ2-7
CDR3aa: CASSLTSGGSYEQYF
CDR3nt: TGCGCCAGCAGCTTGACTAGCGGGGGATCCTACGAGCAGTACTTC

abundance: few
v_gene: TRBV29-1
d_gene: .
j_gene: TRBJ1-1
CDR3aa: CSALREEITEAFF
CDR3nt: TGCAGCGCCTTGAGGGAGGAGATAACTGAAGCTTTCTTT

abundance: .
v_gene: TRBV7-2
d_gene: .
j_gene: TRBJ1-1
CDR3aa: CASSLGGFSEAFF
CDR3nt: TGTGCCAGCAGCTTAGGAGGGTTTTCTGAAGCTTTCTTT

abundance: few
v_gene: TRBV29-1
d_gene: .
j_gene: TRBJ1-1
CDR3aa: CSVEGGVNTEAFF
CDR3nt: TGCAGCGTTGAAGGTGGGGTTAACACTGAAGCTTTCTTT

abundance: .
v_gene: TRBV2
d_gene: .
j_gene: TRBJ2-7
CDR3aa: CASSELLSHEQYF
CDR3nt: TGTGCCAGCAGTGAACTTCTCAGCCACGAGCAGTACTTC

abundance: once
v_gene: TRBV7-2
d_gene: TRBD2
j_gene: TRBJ2-7
CDR3aa: CASSPTAGRDEQYF
CDR3nt: TGTGCCAGCAGCCCAACAGCGGGGCGCGACGAGCAGTACTTC

abundance: few
v_gene: TRBV7-6
d_gene: .
j_gene: TRBJ2-3
CDR3aa: CASSLVVGGPSDTQYF
CDR3nt: TGTGCCAGCAGCTTAGTTGTGGGGGGACCTTCAGATACGCAGTATTTT

abundance: .
v_gene: TRBV7-2
d_gene: .
j_gene: TRBJ2-5
CDR3aa: CASSPGGTTETQYF
CDR3nt: TGTGCCAGCAGCCCTGGGGGGACAACAGAGACCCAGTACTTC

abundance: .
v_gene: TRBV4-3
d_gene: .
j_gene: TRBJ2-5
CDR3aa: CASSQKARRGLYQETQYF
CDR3nt: TGCGCCAGCAGCCAAAAGGCGCGTCGGGGGCTGTACCAAGAGACCCAGTACTTC

abundance: .
v_gene: TRBV29-1
d_gene: TRBD1
j_gene: TRBJ2-3
CDR3aa: CSVNTGTVTDTQYF
CDR3nt: TGCAGCGTTAACACAGGGACAGTCACAGATACGCAGTATTTT

abundance: .
v_gene: TRBV9
d_gene: .
j_gene: TRBJ2-2
CDR3aa: CASSSMAGTGTGELFF
CDR3nt: TGTGCCAGCAGCTCAATGGCGGGGACTGGGACCGGGGAGCTGTTTTTT

abundance: .
v_gene: TRBV29-1
d_gene: TRBD1
j_gene: TRBJ1-2
CDR3aa: CSVRTGEVGYTF
CDR3nt: TGCAGCGTGCGGACAGGGGAGGTTGGCTACACCTTC

abundance: few
v_gene: TRBV29-1
d_gene: .
j_gene: TRBJ1-1
CDR3aa: CSVEKDGSNTEAFF
CDR3nt: TGCAGCGTCGAAAAGGACGGATCGAACACTGAAGCTTTCTTT

abundance: .
v_gene: TRBV25-1
d_gene: .
j_gene: TRBJ1-2
CDR3aa: CASSEGGGYTF
CDR3nt: TGTGCCAGCAGTGAAGGAGGCGGCTACACCTTC

abundance: once
v_gene: TRBV30
d_gene: .
j_gene: TRBJ1-1
CDR3aa: CAWRMNTEAFF
CDR3nt: TGTGCCTGGAGGATGAACACTGAAGCTTTCTTT

abundance: few
v_gene: TRBV7-3
d_gene: .
j_gene: TRBJ2-3
CDR3aa: CASSLTPWFTDTQYF
CDR3nt: TGTGCCAGCAGCTTAACCCCGTGGTTCACAGATACGCAGTATTTT

abundance: .
v_gene: TRBV5-1
d_gene: .
j_gene: TRBJ2-2
CDR3aa: CASSPTTFANTGELFF
CDR3nt: TGCGCCAGCAGTCCCACAACGTTCGCGAACACCGGGGAGCTGTTTTTT

abundance: .
v_gene: TRBV25-1
d_gene: .
j_gene: TRBJ2-5
CDR3aa: CASSEMSETQYF
CDR3nt: TGTGCCAGCAGTGAAATGTCCGAGACCCAGTACTTC

abundance: few
v_gene: TRBV29-1
d_gene: .
j_gene: TRBJ2-1
CDR3aa: CSVVMVGPPFF
CDR3nt: TGCAGCGTAGTTATGGTAGGACCTCCGTTCTTC

abundance: .
v_gene: TRBV30
d_gene: .
j_gene: TRBJ1-1
CDR3aa: CAWIKGGTEAFF
CDR3nt: TGTGCCTGGATCAAGGGGGGCACTGAAGCTTTCTTT

abundance: .
v_gene: TRBV25-1
d_gene: .
j_gene: TRBJ1-5
CDR3aa: CASSVQDESNQPQHF
CDR3nt: TGTGCCAGCAGTGTACAGGACGAGAGCAATCAGCCCCAGCATTTT

abundance: few
v_gene: TRBV19
d_gene: .
j_gene: TRBJ2-7
CDR3aa: CASSMVPGYEQYF
CDR3nt: TGTGCCAGTAGTATGGTCCCGGGCTACGAGCAGTACTTC

abundance: few
v_gene: TRBV27
d_gene: .
j_gene: TRBJ2-3
CDR3aa: CASSSYRDKTRYF
CDR3nt: TGTGCCAGCAGTTCCTACCGGGACAAAACGAGGTATTTT

abundance: .
v_gene: TRBV29-1
d_gene: .
j_gene: TRBJ2-1
CDR3aa: CSTGPGHHKFF
CDR3nt: TGCAGCACTGGCCCGGGACACCATAAGTTCTTC